This T cell receptor (beta chain) was sequenced for a study of PD-L1 blockade in urothelial cancer (dated by TCRdb to the late 2010s). Notes on the research overall: Therapy was started around 2014 for all patients, and atezolizumab 1,200 mg was administered intravenously every 3 weeks. Blood samples yielded a median of about 150,000 T cells and roughly 83,000 unique TCRs, with median clonality approximately 0.08. Pretreatment blood TCR-seq was available for about 27 patients, at least one posttreatment blood collection was obtained for around 25 patients, and tumor TCR-seq was available for around 25 patients. Under 10 patients achieved durable clinical benefit and about 19 did not. Progression-free survival longer than 6 months counted as durable clinical benefit, and TCR features were additionally tested against both progression-free and overall survival. Blood samples were analyzed at 3 weeks after treatment start (second dose) and at 6 weeks after treatment start. The study, an exploratory multi-omic analysis, examined somatic, immune and clinical correlates of response to PD-L1 blockade with atezolizumab in urothelial cancer. Twenty-five of 29 patients were males with bladder-origin urothelial cancer, and about 65% of the roughly 30 reported a prior smoking history. An ECOG performance status of 0 or 1 was recorded for the patients, and 0 to 3 prior chemotherapy regimens had been received by the patients. In the same patients, pretreatment tumors underwent whole exome sequencing and RNA sequencing in addition to TCR sequencing. TCR sequencing covered pretreatment tumor samples and matched, serially collected peripheral blood taken before and after atezolizumab treatment.

The time point label here, explained by the study, means: pretreatment peripheral blood. The cohort included about 27 patients with locally advanced or metastatic urothelial carcinoma who were treated at Memorial Sloan Kettering on a trial protocol. Peripheral blood mononuclear cells were collected pretreatment and during treatment, at between 1 and 8 total time points per patient. The Qiagen DNeasy Blood extraction kit was used to purify genomic DNA from total PBMCs and tumor samples. PBMCs were collected pretreatment and during treatment and were isolated and stored as previously described. The full study reports these points: Greater expansion of tumor-associated TCR clones in peripheral blood 3 weeks after the start of treatment was observed in patients with durable benefit (n of about 20, p = 0.022). Because the sample size was small (n of about 30) and many exploratory analyses were performed, the results are intended to be hypothesis-generating. Improved progression-free and overall survival was found to be associated with pretreatment peripheral blood TCR clonality below the median.

Spanning cysteine to phenylalanine, the CDR3 consists of 17 amino acids. Only the CDR3 portion is preserved as DNA: 51 bases, with reading frame beginning at the first base. Trimming removed 6 bases from V and 1 base from J, leaving 22 bases between the germline ends. The germline V gene specifies MDHEN as CDR1 and SYDVKM as CDR2. Synthetic TCR analog templates were spiked into each PCR to estimate absolute template abundance from read counts. The immunoSEQ assay was used to amplify TCRbeta CDR3 regions from genomic DNA with bias-controlled V and J gene primers. Sequencing of rearranged TCRbeta segments was performed at approximately 20X coverage. As for how the authors treated the data: Clustering was used to correct sequencing errors, and CDR3s were annotated against IMGT so that V, D and J genes could be assigned. Only productive TCRbeta rearrangements were used in downstream analyses, excluding out-of-frame or stop-codon sequences. To compute clonality, Shannon entropy was normalized by the log of the number of unique productive sequences and then subtracted from one. Clones differing between time points or between blood and tumor were identified using Fisher's exact test with Benjamini-Hochberg correction, with an adjusted p below 0.01 applied as the threshold. The table comes from immuneACCESS by way of TCRdb, which keeps in-frame sequences with V and J called. Part of the clones is missing from these tables; in studies checked, under half for an unresolved V gene and the rest for unknown reasons. V and J calls and clone size are those listed in that table; D and trimming were worked out from the DNA. This sample comprises around 35,000 clones, roughly 84% of them detected only once. The ten largest clones capture 15% to 18% of the sample.

Comment on this clone: Its cognate antigen has yet to be identified. The sample holds no much larger clone one base away, and base qualities are not on file.

The sequences come from PBMCs, collected around atezolizumab (anti-PD-L1) treatment. Recombination connected TRBV28 to TRBJ2-7; TRBD2 is possibly the D segment (6 matching bases). The sequence derives from a man between 60 and 70 years old with urothelial cancer. The CDR3 region reads CASRLLRGPGRSYEQYF. Read as DNA, the sequence is TGTGCCAGCAGGTTACTACGGGGCCCCGGGAGATCCTACGAGCAGTACTTC.